Listed below are T cell receptor beta chains from one sample, sequenced in a study of blood T cell repertoires in COVID-19. TCRdb's table, derived via immunoSEQ multiplex PCR, lists solely in-frame clones and lacks some. The sample holds about 300,000 clones, roughly 82% seen once. Sequencing was done on a sample of peripheral blood. These receptors all come from a woman aged 50 to 60 with acute or convalescent COVID-19. Both conserved end residues are part of each CDR3. Each record gives: CDR3 protein, CDR3 DNA, D gene, clone size, V gene, CDR3 length, J gene. A D gene is named only where the DNA matches it firmly. A clone size is listed for some rows: how often the clone was seen (once, few, many), or a class if it is expanded.

CDR3aa: CASSLGGTGINEQFF
CDR3nt: TGCGCCAGCAGCTTGGGTGGGACAGGGATCAATGAGCAGTTCTTC
d_gene: TRBD1
abundance: NA
v_gene: TRBV5-1
len: 15
j_gene: TRBJ2-1

CDR3aa: CAWSLGGPYEQYF
CDR3nt: TGTGCCTGGAGTCTGGGAGGGCCTTACGAGCAGTACTTC
d_gene: TRBD2
abundance: NA
v_gene: TRBV30
len: 13
j_gene: TRBJ2-7

CDR3aa: CASSFRLAGADTQYF
CDR3nt: TGTGCCAGCAGCTTCAGACTAGCGGGAGCAGATACGCAGTATTTT
d_gene: TRBD2
abundance: NA
v_gene: TRBV5-4
len: 15
j_gene: TRBJ2-3

CDR3aa: CASSRFTGELFF
CDR3nt: TGCGCCAGCAGCCGTTTTACCGGGGAGCTGTTTTTT
d_gene: NA
abundance: NA
v_gene: TRBV5-1
len: 12
j_gene: TRBJ2-2

CDR3aa: CAWSVRTAGNYGYTF
CDR3nt: TGTGCCTGGAGTGTACGTACAGCTGGTAACTATGGCTACACCTTC
d_gene: NA
abundance: NA
v_gene: TRBV30
len: 15
j_gene: TRBJ1-2

CDR3aa: CASSETGTGYEQYF
CDR3nt: TGTGCCAGCAGTGAAACCGGGACAGGCTACGAGCAGTACTTC
d_gene: TRBD1
abundance: NA
v_gene: TRBV6-1
len: 14
j_gene: TRBJ2-7

CDR3aa: CASTNTGGQRGYTF
CDR3nt: TGTGCCAGTACTAATACAGGGGGCCAGCGTGGCTACACCTTC
d_gene: TRBD1
abundance: once
v_gene: TRBV19
len: 14
j_gene: TRBJ1-2

CDR3aa: CASSPGESAEAFF
CDR3nt: TGCGCCAGCAGCCCGGGGGAGAGCGCTGAAGCTTTCTTT
d_gene: NA
abundance: NA
v_gene: TRBV5-1
len: 13
j_gene: TRBJ1-1

CDR3aa: CASSPTYRRTGLGYTF
CDR3nt: TGTGCCAGCAGCCCCACATACCGCCGGACAGGGCTTGGCTACACCTTC
d_gene: TRBD1
abundance: NA
v_gene: TRBV11-2
len: 16
j_gene: TRBJ1-2

CDR3aa: CASSQAGAGNQPQHF
CDR3nt: TGTGCCAGCAGCCAAGCAGGGGCCGGCAATCAGCCCCAGCATTTT
d_gene: NA
abundance: NA
v_gene: TRBV14
len: 15
j_gene: TRBJ1-5

CDR3aa: CASSVVSSYEQYF
CDR3nt: TGTGCCAGCAGCGTCGTCAGCTCCTACGAGCAGTACTTC
d_gene: NA
abundance: once
v_gene: TRBV14
len: 13
j_gene: TRBJ2-7

CDR3aa: CASSIQGNGELFF
CDR3nt: TGTGCCAGTAGTATACAGGGGAACGGGGAGCTGTTTTTT
d_gene: NA
abundance: NA
v_gene: TRBV19
len: 13
j_gene: TRBJ2-2

CDR3aa: CASSLRRSSGQETQYF
CDR3nt: TGTGCCAGCAGCTTAAGGAGGTCTAGCGGCCAAGAGACCCAGTACTTC
d_gene: TRBD2
abundance: NA
v_gene: TRBV7-2
len: 16
j_gene: TRBJ2-5

CDR3aa: CASSFTGDSNQPQHF
CDR3nt: TGTGCCAGCAGTTTCACAGGGGATAGCAATCAGCCCCAGCATTTT
d_gene: TRBD1
abundance: NA
v_gene: TRBV7-2
len: 15
j_gene: TRBJ1-5

CDR3aa: CASSLLAPPFSYNEQFF
CDR3nt: TGTGCCAGCAGCTTACTAGCGCCCCCTTTCTCCTACAATGAGCAGTTCTTC
d_gene: NA
abundance: NA
v_gene: TRBV7-9
len: 17
j_gene: TRBJ2-1

CDR3aa: CASSWGLSGGTDTQYF
CDR3nt: TGTGCCAGCAGCTGGGGACTATCCGGGGGCACAGATACGCAGTATTTT
d_gene: TRBD2
abundance: NA
v_gene: TRBV5-8
len: 16
j_gene: TRBJ2-3

CDR3aa: CASMGSTGFLLYNEQFF
CDR3nt: TGTGCCAGTATGGGCTCCACAGGGTTTCTCCTCTACAATGAGCAGTTCTTC
d_gene: NA
abundance: once
v_gene: TRBV19
len: 17
j_gene: TRBJ2-1

CDR3aa: CASSSPLAGRANYGYTF
CDR3nt: TGTGCCAGCAGCTCTCCCCTCGCAGGGCGAGCTAACTATGGCTACACCTTC
d_gene: NA
abundance: NA
v_gene: TRBV7-2
len: 17
j_gene: TRBJ1-2

CDR3aa: CASSVLGSGTEAFF
CDR3nt: TGTGCCAGCAGCGTACTGGGTTCGGGCACTGAAGCTTTCTTT
d_gene: NA
abundance: NA
v_gene: TRBV9
len: 14
j_gene: TRBJ1-1

CDR3aa: CASSKGRALPGNTIYF
CDR3nt: TGTGCCAGCAGCAAAGGCAGGGCCCTACCGGGAAACACCATATATTTT
d_gene: NA
abundance: NA
v_gene: TRBV21-1
len: 16
j_gene: TRBJ1-3

CDR3aa: CASTVGTSGFFYEQYF
CDR3nt: TGTGCCAGCACCGTCGGGACTAGCGGTTTCTTCTACGAGCAGTACTTC
d_gene: TRBD2
abundance: NA
v_gene: TRBV28
len: 16
j_gene: TRBJ2-7

CDR3aa: CATSPGTPETQYF
CDR3nt: TGTGCCACCAGCCCGGGAACCCCAGAGACCCAGTACTTC
d_gene: NA
abundance: NA
v_gene: TRBV24-1
len: 13
j_gene: TRBJ2-5

CDR3aa: CAISTGQYEQYF
CDR3nt: TGTGCCATCTCGACAGGGCAATACGAGCAGTACTTC
d_gene: TRBD1
abundance: NA
v_gene: TRBV10-3
len: 12
j_gene: TRBJ2-7

CDR3aa: CASSLVPRLAKNIQYF
CDR3nt: TGTGCCAGCAGCTTAGTCCCGAGGCTAGCCAAAAACATTCAGTACTTC
d_gene: NA
abundance: NA
v_gene: TRBV7-9
len: 16
j_gene: TRBJ2-4

CDR3aa: CASSFAAGGIGEQFF
CDR3nt: TGTGCCAGCAGCTTCGCAGCGGGAGGGATAGGTGAGCAGTTCTTC
d_gene: TRBD2
abundance: NA
v_gene: TRBV7-7
len: 15
j_gene: TRBJ2-1

CDR3aa: CAIRSGGNTGELFF
CDR3nt: TGTGCCATCAGGAGCGGGGGGAACACCGGGGAGCTGTTTTTT
d_gene: TRBD2
abundance: NA
v_gene: TRBV10-3
len: 14
j_gene: TRBJ2-2

CDR3aa: CASSSYLGREEQYF
CDR3nt: TGTGCCAGCAGTTCATACCTTGGGCGGGAGGAGCAGTACTTC
d_gene: TRBD2
abundance: NA
v_gene: TRBV28
len: 14
j_gene: TRBJ2-7

CDR3aa: CASRGQGFYVNEKLFF
CDR3nt: TGTGCCAGCAGGGGACAGGGGTTTTATGTTAATGAAAAACTGTTTTTT
d_gene: TRBD1
abundance: NA
v_gene: TRBV25-1
len: 16
j_gene: TRBJ1-4

CDR3aa: CASSPPRVGEKLFF
CDR3nt: TGTGCCAGCAGCCCCCCCAGGGTTGGAGAAAAACTGTTTTTT
d_gene: NA
abundance: NA
v_gene: TRBV6-6
len: 14
j_gene: TRBJ1-4

CDR3aa: CASSMTGDSYNEQFF
CDR3nt: TGTGCCAGTAGTATGACAGGGGACTCCTACAATGAGCAGTTCTTC
d_gene: TRBD1
abundance: NA
v_gene: TRBV19
len: 15
j_gene: TRBJ2-1

CDR3aa: CASSPGTSGSTGELFF
CDR3nt: TGCGCCAGCAGCCCGGGGACTAGCGGGAGCACCGGGGAGCTGTTTTTT
d_gene: TRBD2
abundance: NA
v_gene: TRBV5-1
len: 16
j_gene: TRBJ2-2

CDR3aa: CASSSRPSGRAGETGELFF
CDR3nt: TGTGCCAGCAGCTCTAGACCGAGCGGGAGGGCCGGTGAGACCGGGGAGCTGTTTTTT
d_gene: TRBD2
abundance: once
v_gene: TRBV9
len: 19
j_gene: TRBJ2-2

CDR3aa: CASSLVPLDSPLHF
CDR3nt: TGTGCCAGCAGCTTGGTCCCGCTAGATTCACCCCTCCACTTT
d_gene: NA
abundance: NA
v_gene: TRBV7-3
len: 14
j_gene: TRBJ1-6

CDR3aa: CACSSTDTQYF
CDR3nt: TGTGCCTGCTCTAGCACAGATACGCAGTATTTT
d_gene: NA
abundance: NA
v_gene: TRBV30
len: 11
j_gene: TRBJ2-3

CDR3aa: CASSSGLAGGRNEQFF
CDR3nt: TGTGCCAGCAGTTCCGGCCTAGCGGGAGGGCGGAATGAGCAGTTCTTC
d_gene: TRBD2
abundance: once
v_gene: TRBV27
len: 16
j_gene: TRBJ2-1

CDR3aa: CATDSAPGADTQYF
CDR3nt: TGTGCCACAGACAGCGCCCCCGGCGCAGATACGCAGTATTTT
d_gene: NA
abundance: few
v_gene: TRBV19
len: 14
j_gene: TRBJ2-3

CDR3aa: CASSQVDRMNEKLFF
CDR3nt: TGTGCCAGCAGCCAAGTGGACAGGATGAATGAAAAACTGTTTTTT
d_gene: TRBD1
abundance: once
v_gene: TRBV4-2
len: 15
j_gene: TRBJ1-4

CDR3aa: CASSPYRPDTGELFF
CDR3nt: TGCGCCAGCAGCCCATATCGCCCAGACACCGGGGAGCTGTTTTTT
d_gene: NA
abundance: NA
v_gene: TRBV5-1
len: 15
j_gene: TRBJ2-2

CDR3aa: CASNPTGGFSYGYTF
CDR3nt: TGTGCCAGCAACCCGACAGGGGGATTCTCCTATGGCTACACCTTC
d_gene: TRBD1
abundance: NA
v_gene: TRBV6-5
len: 15
j_gene: TRBJ1-2

CDR3aa: CASSATNSNQPQHF
CDR3nt: TGTGCCAGCAGTGCGACTAATAGCAATCAGCCCCAGCATTTT
d_gene: NA
abundance: NA
v_gene: TRBV6-6
len: 14
j_gene: TRBJ1-5

CDR3aa: CATSRGQGALFF
CDR3nt: TGTGCCACCAGCAGAGGACAGGGGGCCCTGTTTTTT
d_gene: TRBD1
abundance: few
v_gene: TRBV15
len: 12
j_gene: TRBJ1-4

CDR3aa: CASSHFGEGLAGGYEQFF
CDR3nt: TGCGCCAGCAGCCACTTCGGGGAGGGACTAGCGGGAGGTTATGAGCAGTTCTTC
d_gene: TRBD2
abundance: NA
v_gene: TRBV4-1
len: 18
j_gene: TRBJ2-1

CDR3aa: CASSLGGFGLFNEQFF
CDR3nt: TGTGCCAGCAGTTTGGGGGGGTTTGGGCTTTTCAATGAGCAGTTCTTC
d_gene: TRBD2
abundance: NA
v_gene: TRBV27
len: 16
j_gene: TRBJ2-1

CDR3aa: CASSRGLAGRLHTDTQYF
CDR3nt: TGTGCCAGCAGTCGAGGACTAGCGGGGCGACTACACACAGATACGCAGTATTTT
d_gene: TRBD2
abundance: NA
v_gene: TRBV28
len: 18
j_gene: TRBJ2-3

CDR3aa: CSVDRVGDEQFF
CDR3nt: TGCAGCGTTGATCGGGTTGGCGATGAGCAGTTCTTC
d_gene: NA
abundance: NA
v_gene: TRBV29-1
len: 12
j_gene: TRBJ2-1

CDR3aa: CASSQREAGETQYF
CDR3nt: TGTGCCAGCAGCCAACGGGAGGCGGGGGAGACCCAGTACTTC
d_gene: TRBD2
abundance: NA
v_gene: TRBV5-4
len: 14
j_gene: TRBJ2-5

CDR3aa: CASSTGTSGSTDTQYF
CDR3nt: TGCGCCAGCAGCACAGGGACTAGCGGGAGCACAGATACGCAGTATTTT
d_gene: TRBD2
abundance: NA
v_gene: TRBV5-1
len: 16
j_gene: TRBJ2-3

CDR3aa: CASSLGGGNTIYF
CDR3nt: TGTGCCAGCAGCTTAGGGGGCGGAAACACCATATATTTT
d_gene: NA
abundance: NA
v_gene: TRBV7-3
len: 13
j_gene: TRBJ1-3

CDR3aa: CSVREGFVNGYTF
CDR3nt: TGCAGCGTTCGGGAGGGCTTTGTAAATGGCTACACCTTC
d_gene: NA
abundance: NA
v_gene: TRBV29-1
len: 13
j_gene: TRBJ1-2

CDR3aa: CASSLFLASGEQYF
CDR3nt: TGCGCCAGCAGCTTGTTTTTGGCTAGCGGCGAGCAGTACTTC
d_gene: TRBD2
abundance: NA
v_gene: TRBV5-1
len: 14
j_gene: TRBJ2-7

CDR3aa: CASSPPTGETQYF
CDR3nt: TGTGCCAGCAGCCCACCGACAGGGGAGACCCAGTACTTC
d_gene: TRBD1
abundance: NA
v_gene: TRBV5-4
len: 13
j_gene: TRBJ2-5

CDR3aa: CSVERQGEYGYTF
CDR3nt: TGCAGCGTGGAACGACAGGGAGAGTATGGCTACACCTTC
d_gene: TRBD1
abundance: NA
v_gene: TRBV29-1
len: 13
j_gene: TRBJ1-2

CDR3aa: CASSPRGGAGLVELFF
CDR3nt: TGTGCCAGCAGCCCGAGGGGGGGGGCAGGGCTTGTGGAGCTGTTTTTT
d_gene: NA
abundance: NA
v_gene: TRBV7-8
len: 16
j_gene: TRBJ2-2

CDR3aa: CASSFTGSGANVLTF
CDR3nt: TGCGCCAGCAGTTTTACGGGCTCTGGGGCCAACGTCCTGACTTTC
d_gene: NA
abundance: once
v_gene: TRBV5-1
len: 15
j_gene: TRBJ2-6

CDR3aa: CASTPGGTFQHF
CDR3nt: TGTGCCAGCACCCCGGGAGGGACGTTTCAGCATTTT
d_gene: NA
abundance: NA
v_gene: TRBV2
len: 12
j_gene: TRBJ1-5

CDR3aa: CARRADNSPLHF
CDR3nt: TGTGCCAGGAGGGCGGATAATTCACCCCTCCACTTT
d_gene: NA
abundance: NA
v_gene: TRBV5-3
len: 12
j_gene: TRBJ1-6

CDR3aa: CASSQYASGGEEQFF
CDR3nt: TGTGCCAGCAGCCAATATGCTAGCGGTGGGGAAGAGCAGTTCTTC
d_gene: TRBD2
abundance: once
v_gene: TRBV16
len: 15
j_gene: TRBJ2-1

CDR3aa: CASSYWWEGRHEQYF
CDR3nt: TGTGCCAGCAGTTACTGGTGGGAGGGCCGCCACGAGCAGTACTTC
d_gene: TRBD2
abundance: once
v_gene: TRBV6-5
len: 15
j_gene: TRBJ2-7

CDR3aa: CASSYSGPGFEAFF
CDR3nt: TGTGCCAGCAGTTACTCGGGCCCTGGCTTTGAAGCTTTCTTT
d_gene: NA
abundance: NA
v_gene: TRBV6-5
len: 14
j_gene: TRBJ1-1